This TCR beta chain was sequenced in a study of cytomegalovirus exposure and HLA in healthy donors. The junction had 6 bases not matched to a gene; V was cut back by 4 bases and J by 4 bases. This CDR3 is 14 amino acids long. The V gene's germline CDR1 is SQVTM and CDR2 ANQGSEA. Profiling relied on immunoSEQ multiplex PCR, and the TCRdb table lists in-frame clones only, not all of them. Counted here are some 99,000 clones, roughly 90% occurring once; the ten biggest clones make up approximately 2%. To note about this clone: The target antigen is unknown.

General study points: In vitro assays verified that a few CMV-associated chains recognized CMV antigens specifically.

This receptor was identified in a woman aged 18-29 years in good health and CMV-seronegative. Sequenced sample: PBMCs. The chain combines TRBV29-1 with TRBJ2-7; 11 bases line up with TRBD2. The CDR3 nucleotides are TGCAGCGTTGGGGTAGCGGGAGGGAGGTACGAGCAGTACTTC. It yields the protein CSVGVAGGRYEQYF.